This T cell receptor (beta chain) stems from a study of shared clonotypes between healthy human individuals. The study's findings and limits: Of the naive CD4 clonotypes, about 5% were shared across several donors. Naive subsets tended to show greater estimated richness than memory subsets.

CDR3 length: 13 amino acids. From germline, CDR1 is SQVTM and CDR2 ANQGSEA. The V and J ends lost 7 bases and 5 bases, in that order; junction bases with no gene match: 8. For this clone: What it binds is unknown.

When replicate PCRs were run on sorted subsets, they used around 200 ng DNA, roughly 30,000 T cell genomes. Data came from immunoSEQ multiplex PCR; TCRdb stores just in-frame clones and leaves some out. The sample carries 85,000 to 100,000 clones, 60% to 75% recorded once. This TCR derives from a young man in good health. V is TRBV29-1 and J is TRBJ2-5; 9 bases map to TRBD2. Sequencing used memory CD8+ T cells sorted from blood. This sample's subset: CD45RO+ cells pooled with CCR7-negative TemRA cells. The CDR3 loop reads CSATTSGGETQYF. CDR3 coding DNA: TGCAGCGCTACGACTAGCGGAGGGGAGACCCAGTACTTC.